Following are 5 T cell receptor beta chains from one sample sequenced in a study of blood T cell repertoires in COVID-19 (dated by TCRdb to the early 2020s). Library construction relied on the immunoSEQ multiplex PCR assay. The table was pulled from immuneACCESS by TCRdb, which kept in-frame rearrangements only. Such tables lose some clones; where checked, under half of the loss comes from unresolved V genes, and the rest has no known cause. This sample holds under 200,000 clones; approximately 88% were observed only once. 13% to 15% of the sample lies in the top ten. The specimen was peripheral blood. The receptors come from a young man with active or convalescent COVID-19.

This sequence joins TRBV6-1 and TRBJ2-1, with 9 bases fitting TRBD1. The CDR3 loop spans 16 amino acids. V shed 4 bases, J shed 4 bases, and the junction held 8 bases outside the gene matches. Germline loops: CDR1 MNHNS, CDR2 SASEGT. The CDR3, as DNA: TGTGCCAGCAGTGTTGGGACAGGGAATCTTTACAATGAGCAGTTCTTC. Translated: CASSVGTGNLYNEQFF.

The chain has TRBV5-1 and TRBJ1-1; D not resolved. This CDR3 is 14 amino acids long. V lost 2 bases and J lost 7, with 15 bases in between. Germline CDR1 reads SGHRS; CDR2 reads YFSETQ. The CDR3 DNA reads as TGCGCCAGCAGCTTAACAGCGGCCAAGAGTGAAGCTTTCTTT. Residues: CASSLTAAKSEAFF. The full variable domain, its missing parts supplied by reference TRBV5-1 and TRBJ1-1, is KAGVTQTPRYLIKTRGQQVTLSCSPISGHRSVSWYQQTPGQGLQFLFEYFSETQRNKGNFPGRFSGRQFSNSRSEMNVSTLELGDSALYLCASSLTAAKSEAFFGQGTRLTVV.

The V and J genes are TRBV3-1 (or the pseudogene TRBV3-2) and TRBJ1-3; D remains ambiguous. Germline V gene data show CDR1 as LGHDT and CDR2 as YNNKEL (reference sequence). The CDR3 consists of 15 residues. With 4 bases removed from V and 0 bases from J, the gap between germline ends came to 10 bases. This chain's CDR3 is CASSREAVSGNTIYF. CDR3 nucleotide sequence: TGTGCCAGCAGCCGCGAGGCCGTCTCTGGAAACACCATATATTTT.

The chain employs TRBV7-9 and TRBJ2-3, with D maybe TRBD2 (6 bases). The CDR3 spans 14 residues. V lost 6 bases, J lost 5 bases, and 15 bases lay in between. Per the germline V gene, CDR1 is SEHNR and CDR2 is FQNEAQ (reference sequence). CDR3 in DNA: TGTGCCAGCAGGGGACTTTCAAGCGGAGATACGCAGTATTTT. It codes for CASRGLSSGDTQYF.

The J gene is TRBJ2-1, the V gene TRBV11-3; possibly TRBD2 for D (5 bases). V shed 4 bases and J shed 3 bases, with 13 bases lying between them. The CDR3 spans 15 residues. CDR1 is SGHNT and CDR2 is YENEEA in the germline V gene. CDR3 DNA: TGTGCCAGCAGCTCCACGGGATTTCGCTACAATGAGCAGTTCTTC. It specifies CASSSTGFRYNEQFF.